The 23 T cell receptor beta chains listed next were all sequenced from one sample in a study of T cell repertoires in cytomegalovirus infection. Each CDR3 protein is one row after TCRdb ran MiXCR on the reads. The table has around 570,000 distinct CDR3 sequences, about 40% seen once. The antigens for these receptors are not known. The specimen was cultured PBMCs, collected from culture after CMV antigen stimulation. The receptors were sampled from a human donor in good health (CMV status not recorded). Some clones in this sample may be carry-over from other donors' samples.

This clonotype was observed a handful of times. The chain has TRBV25-1 and TRBJ1-2; TRBD1 matches at 7 bases. V was clipped by 6 bases and J by 6 bases; unmatched bases: 4. This CDR3 region has 12 residues. The V gene's germline CDR1 is MGHDK and CDR2 SYGVNS. The CDR3 sequence is CASSTGANGYTF. Here the CDR3 DNA reads TGTGCCAGCAGCACAGGGGCGAATGGCTACACCTTC.

This clonotype was seen only a few times. The genes are TRBV7-2 and TRBJ2-3; D ambiguous. V shed 3 bases and J shed 7 bases, with 14 bases lying between them. Germline lookup yields CDR1 SGHTA and CDR2 FQGNSA. The CDR3 consists of 14 residues. CDR3 DNA: TGTGCCAGCAGCTTTGGGCCCTGGGCTTATACGCAGTATTTT. It is translated as CASSFGPWAYTQYF.

This clonotype was observed a handful of times. The J gene is TRBJ1-6, the V gene TRBV27; 7 bases map to TRBD1. CDR3 length: 14 amino acids. Germline CDR1 and CDR2: MNHEY and SMNVEV (reference sequence). V lost 4 bases and J lost 6; bases outside the gene matches: 3. CDR3 nucleotide sequence: TGTGCCAGCAGTTCGACAGGGACTAATTCACCCCTCCACTTT. Residues: CASSSTGTNSPLHF.

This clonotype was observed a handful of times. J is TRBJ1-2 and V is TRBV7-9; D is uncertain. V lost 1 base to trimming and J lost 2 bases, with 14 bases between them. CDR1 and CDR2 from the germline V gene are SEHNR and FQNEAQ (reference sequence). This CDR3 has 16 residues. Written as DNA, the CDR3 is TGTGCCAGCAGCTTAGGGCCAACCAAGGCCAACTATGGCTACACCTTC. Amino acids: CASSLGPTKANYGYTF. Full variable domain (missing parts from reference TRBV7-9 and TRBJ1-2): DTGVSQNPRHKITKRGQNVTFRCDPISEHNRLYWYRQTLGQGPEFLTYFQNEAQLEKSRLLSDRFSAERPKGSFSTLEIQRTEQGDSAMYLCASSLGPTKANYGYTFGSGTRLTVV.

This clonotype has more than one count but fewer than ten. The rearrangement uses TRBV12-3 or TRBV12-4 and TRBJ1-3; D unresolved. The CDR3 runs 13 residues. With 3 bases removed from V and 2 bases from J, the gap between germline ends came to 5 bases. Written as DNA, the CDR3 is TGTGCCAGCAGTTTCGGGACTGGAAACACCATATATTTT. It yields the protein CASSFGTGNTIYF.

The chain joins TRBV7-2 to TRBJ2-2; a possible D gene is TRBD2 (7 bases). The length of the CDR3 is 14 residues. Between the trimmed V and J ends, which lost 5 bases and 6 bases, there was a span of 13 bases. Per the germline V gene, CDR1 is SGHTA and CDR2 is FQGNSA. The CDR3 protein is CASSHGGGAGELFF. Written as DNA, the CDR3 is TGTGCCAGCAGCCACGGAGGGGGGGCCGGGGAGCTGTTTTTT.

The chain links TRBV7-2 to TRBJ1-6, with D perhaps matching TRBD1 (5 bases). The germline V gene has CDR1 SGHTA and CDR2 FQGNSA. The CDR3 runs to 14 residues. V lost 5 bases and J lost 7, with 12 bases in between. In DNA, the CDR3 is TGTGCCAGCAGCCTTATGGCAGGGAATTCACCCCTCCACTTT. This codes for CASSLMAGNSPLHF.

This clonotype was seen more than once but under ten times. This chain links TRBV6-1 with TRBJ2-4; TRBD1 matches at 8 bases. Per the germline V gene, CDR1 is MNHNS and CDR2 is SASEGT. CDR3 size: 14 residues. The V gene end was trimmed by 7 bases and the J gene end by 5 bases; junction bases not matched to a gene: 7. CDR3 sequence reads: CASIPGQDQNIQYF. As DNA, the CDR3 is TGTGCCAGCATCCCGGGACAGGACCAAAACATTCAGTACTTC.

The V call is TRBV15, the J call TRBJ2-7; TRBD1 is a possible D gene (6 bases). The CDR3 loop spans 15 amino acids. Germline CDR1 is LNHNV and CDR2 is YYDKDF (reference sequence). V was pared by 0 bases and J by 5 bases, with 14 bases between. The DNA for the CDR3 is TGTGCCACCAGCAGAGATTTAGGGCAGGGGAACGAGCAGTACTTC. Translated: CATSRDLGQGNEQYF.

This chain connects TRBV30 to TRBJ2-2; D assignment may be TRBD1 or TRBD2 (7 bases each). The CDR3 is made up of 16 amino acids. Germline values: CDR1 GTSNPN, CDR2 SVGIG (reference sequence). Trimming removed 3 bases at V and 0 bases at J, with 14 bases between. CDR3 coding DNA: TGTGCCTGGAGGGGGGGGACAGCCCCGAACACCGGGGAGCTGTTTTTT. It codes for CAWRGGTAPNTGELFF.

The sample holds a few counts of this clonotype. The chain joins TRBV5-1 to TRBJ2-5; the D call may be TRBD1 or TRBD2 (5 bases each). The V and J ends lost 3 bases and 5 bases respectively, with 14 bases between them. The CDR3 has 14 amino acids. Germline V gives CDR1 SGHRS, CDR2 YFSETQ. The CDR3 loop reads CASSSSGTAETQYF. The CDR3 DNA reads TGCGCCAGCAGCTCCTCCGGGACCGCGGAGACCCAGTACTTC.

The V and J genes are TRBV6-2 or TRBV6-3 and TRBJ1-6; D is possibly TRBD1 (5 bases). The CDR3 sequence is 16 residues long. Germline V lookup: CDR1 MNHEY, CDR2 SVGEGT. Trimming cost V 6 bases and J 0 bases, with 12 bases left between them. The CDR3 here is CASSRQTSSYNSPLHF. CDR3 nucleotides: TGTGCCAGCAGCCGACAGACGAGCTCCTATAATTCACCCCTCCACTTT.

This sequence joins TRBV2 and TRBJ1-2; D call uncertain. The ends were cut back, 5 bases at V and 0 bases at J, with 10 bases in the middle. This CDR3 contains 14 residues. CDR1 and CDR2 (germline): SNHLY, FYNNEI. Written as DNA, the CDR3 is TGTGCCAGCAGTCAACTGGGCACTAACTATGGCTACACCTTC. Its protein product is CASSQLGTNYGYTF.

This clonotype was counted only a few times. V gene TRBV29-1 combines with J gene TRBJ1-1; a possible D gene is TRBD1 (6 bases). The CDR3 spans 11 residues. V shed 5 bases and J shed 8 bases, with 12 bases lying between them. The germline V gene encodes CDR1 SQVTM and CDR2 ANQGSEA. The CDR3 sequence: CSVCPTGEAFF. The CDR3 bases are TGCAGCGTTTGTCCCACAGGGGAAGCTTTCTTT.

This clonotype has a handful of counts. The V gene is TRBV11-2, the J gene TRBJ1-2; D is possibly TRBD1 (6 bases). V was cut by 5 bases and J by 8 bases, with 18 bases left in between. The CDR3 is 14 residues long. Germline V CDR1 and CDR2: SGHAT, FQNNGV. The CDR3: CASSPGGGTPGYTF. The CDR3 nucleotides read TGTGCCAGCAGCCCAGGAGGGGGGACACCCGGCTACACCTTC. Full variable domain (remainder filled in from reference TRBV11-2 and TRBJ1-2): EAGVAQSPRYKIIEKRQSVAFWCNPISGHATLYWYQQILGQGPKLLIQFQNNGVVDDSQLPKDRFSAERLKGVDSTLKIQPAKLEDSAVYLCASSPGGGTPGYTFGSGTRLTVV.

The chain links TRBV18 to TRBJ2-1, with 12 bases identical to TRBD2. Germline lookup yields CDR1 KGHSH and CDR2 LQKENI. V was pared by 3 bases and J by 6 bases, with 9 bases of the junction left unmatched. The CDR3 is made up of 17 amino acids. The CDR3 DNA is TGTGCCAGCTCACCGACCACTAGCGGGGGGCCGGGCAATGAGCAGTTCTTC. Its translation is CASSPTTSGGPGNEQFF.

A few counts support this clonotype. The CDR3 is CASSQVDRAHGYTF. The CDR3, as DNA: TGTGCCAGCAGCCAAGTAGACAGGGCGCATGGCTACACCTTC. The V gene is TRBV4-2, the J gene TRBJ1-2; 7 positions match TRBD1. CDR3 length equals 14 residues. Germline CDR1 and CDR2: LGHNA and YNFKEQ. V shed 1 base and J 6 bases; nucleotides not matched to a gene: 5.

This chain joins TRBV28 and TRBJ2-5; D is possibly TRBD1 or TRBD2 (5 bases each). The germline V and J ends were trimmed by 5 bases and 1 base, with 14 bases remaining between them. Germline CDR1 and CDR2: MDHEN and SYDVKM. There are 15 residues in the CDR3. The CDR3 nucleotides read TGTGCCAGCAGTGCCCCGGGACGGCTCCAAGAGACCCAGTACTTC. Translated: CASSAPGRLQETQYF.

The chain links TRBV7-9 to TRBJ2-6; no clear D. Trimming pared 7 bases from V and 3 bases from J, leaving 7 bases between. Germline V gene data show CDR1 as SEHNR and CDR2 as FQNEAQ (reference sequence). This CDR3 is 13 amino acids long. CDR3 sequence reads: CASNRVGANVLTF. The CDR3 region has the DNA TGTGCCAGCAACCGTGTTGGGGCCAACGTCCTGACTTTC.

This chain uses TRBV20-1 with TRBJ2-7, with D maybe TRBD2 (5 bases). With 6 bases removed from V and 4 bases from J, the gap between germline ends came to 16 bases. The CDR3 has 13 residues. CDR1 and CDR2 from the germline V gene are DFQATT and SNEGSKA (reference sequence). Written as DNA, the CDR3 is TGCAGTGCCGCCTGGAGAGGGTTATACGAGCAGTACTTC. Amino acids: CSAAWRGLYEQYF.

V gene TRBV19 combines with J gene TRBJ1-1; D is undetermined. Trimming cost V 1 base and J 2 bases, with 8 bases left between them. This CDR3 comprises 14 residues. In germline, CDR1 is LNHDA, CDR2 SQIVND (reference sequence). CDR3 region: CASSIGPTNTEAFF. CDR3 DNA: TGTGCCAGTAGTATAGGGCCGACAAACACTGAAGCTTTCTTT. Full variable domain (missing parts from reference TRBV19 and TRBJ1-1): DGGITQSPKYLFRKEGQNVTLSCEQNLNHDAMYWYRQDPGQGLRLIYYSQIVNDFQKGDIAEGYSVSREKKESFPLTVTSAQKNPTAFYLCASSIGPTNTEAFFGQGTRLTVV.

J is TRBJ2-1 and V is TRBV20-1, with 8 bases lining up with TRBD2. The CDR3 has 14 residues. CDR1 DFQATT and CDR2 SNEGSKA come from the germline V gene (reference sequence). With V trimmed by 7 bases and J by 0 bases, 5 bases remained unmatched. The CDR3 sequence is CSDQRESSYNEQFF. CDR3 coding DNA: TGCAGTGACCAGCGGGAGAGCTCCTACAATGAGCAGTTCTTC.

The chain carries TRBV27 and TRBJ2-7; 14 bases agree with TRBD2. J gave up 5 bases and V 6 bases, and 6 bases lay outside the gene matches. This CDR3 has 15 amino acids. The germline V gene encodes CDR1 MNHEY and CDR2 SMNVEV (reference sequence). This CDR3 is CASRAGTSGSNEQYF. The CDR3 bases are TGTGCCAGCAGGGCCGGGACTAGCGGGAGTAACGAGCAGTACTTC.